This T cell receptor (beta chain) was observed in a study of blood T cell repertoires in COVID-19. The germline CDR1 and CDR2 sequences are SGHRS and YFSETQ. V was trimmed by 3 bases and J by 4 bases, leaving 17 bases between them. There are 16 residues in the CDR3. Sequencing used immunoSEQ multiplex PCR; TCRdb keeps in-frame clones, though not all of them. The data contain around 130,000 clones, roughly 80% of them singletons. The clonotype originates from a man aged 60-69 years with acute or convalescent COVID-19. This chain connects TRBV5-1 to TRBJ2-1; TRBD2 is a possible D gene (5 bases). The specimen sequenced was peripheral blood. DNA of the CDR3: TGCGCCAGCAGCTCGGGCAGCCGCGGGCCTTACAATGAGCAGTTCTTC. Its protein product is CASSSGSRGPYNEQFF.